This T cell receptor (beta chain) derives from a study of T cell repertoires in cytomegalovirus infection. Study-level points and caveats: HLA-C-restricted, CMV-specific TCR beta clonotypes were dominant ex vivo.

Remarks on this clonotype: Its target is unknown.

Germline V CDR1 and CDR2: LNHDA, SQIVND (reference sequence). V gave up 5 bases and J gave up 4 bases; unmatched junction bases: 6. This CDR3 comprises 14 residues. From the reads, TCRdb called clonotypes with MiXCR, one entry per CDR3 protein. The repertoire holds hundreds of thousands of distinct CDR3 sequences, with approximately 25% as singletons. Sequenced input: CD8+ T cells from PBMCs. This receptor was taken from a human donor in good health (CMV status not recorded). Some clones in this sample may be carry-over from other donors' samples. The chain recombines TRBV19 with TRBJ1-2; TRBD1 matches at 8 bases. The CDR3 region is CASSPRTGLYGYTF. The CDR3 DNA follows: TGTGCCAGTAGTCCGCGGACAGGGCTCTATGGCTACACCTTC.